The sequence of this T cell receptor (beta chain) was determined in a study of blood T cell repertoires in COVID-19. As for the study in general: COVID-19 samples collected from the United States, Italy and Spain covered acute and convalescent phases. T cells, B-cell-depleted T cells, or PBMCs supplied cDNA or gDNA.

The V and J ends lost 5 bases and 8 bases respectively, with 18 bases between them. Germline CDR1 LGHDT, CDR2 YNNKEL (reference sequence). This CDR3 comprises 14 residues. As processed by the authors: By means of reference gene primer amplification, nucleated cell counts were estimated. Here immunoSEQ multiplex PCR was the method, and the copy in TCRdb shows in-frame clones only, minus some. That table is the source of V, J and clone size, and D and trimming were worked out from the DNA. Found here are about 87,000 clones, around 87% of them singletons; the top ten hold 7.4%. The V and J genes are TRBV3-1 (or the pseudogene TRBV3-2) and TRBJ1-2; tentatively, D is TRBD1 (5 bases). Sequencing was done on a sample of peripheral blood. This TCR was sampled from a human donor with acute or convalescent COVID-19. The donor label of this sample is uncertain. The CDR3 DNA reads TGTGCCAGCAGCACAGCGGGGGTTCTGCCCGGCTACACCTTC. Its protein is CASSTAGVLPGYTF.